Listed here is a single T cell receptor beta chain. With 3 bases clipped from V and 4 bases from J, the junction kept 3 bases outside the gene matches. CDR1 and CDR2 (germline): ENHRY, SYGVKD. The CDR3 spans 14 residues. This record comes from a study of blood T cell repertoires in COVID-19. Under the authors' procedure: Amplification with reference gene primers provided the estimates of nucleated cell counts. Produced via immunoSEQ multiplex PCR; TCRdb's table is partial and in-frame only. V and J calls and clone size are those listed in that table; D and trimming were worked out from the DNA. The sample lists around 110,000 clones, approximately 80% seen once, with 13% to 15% in the top ten.

The sequencing input was peripheral blood. This TCR derives from a woman in her fifties or sixties with acute or convalescent COVID-19. The chain joins TRBV10-3 to TRBJ2-5; TRBD1 aligns across 9 bases. CDR3 sequence (DNA): TGTGCCATCAGTGAACCGACAGGGGGAGAGACCCAGTACTTC. Its translation: CAISEPTGGETQYF.